The present TCR beta chain was sequenced within a study of blood T cell repertoires in COVID-19. Study-wide context: Sites in the United States, Italy and Spain provided acute and convalescent COVID-19 samples. Nucleic acid was either cDNA or gDNA, and it came from T cells, B-cell-depleted T cells, or PBMCs.

This clone has only a few counts. CDR3 length: 15 amino acids. The ends lost 3 bases at V and 3 bases at J; junction bases unmatched: 8. Germline V gives CDR1 GTSNPN, CDR2 SVGIG (reference sequence). In the original analysis: Amplification with reference gene primers provided the estimates of nucleated cell counts. The protocol was immunoSEQ multiplex PCR, while the TCRdb copy is restricted to in-frame clones and leaves out a portion. Clone size and the V and J calls come from that table; the DNA yielded D and trimming. The profile covers over 250,000 clones, with approximately 85% appearing a single time and about an eighth taken by the ten largest.

The sequence was obtained from a human donor in a cohort sampled during active COVID-19. The chain uses TRBV30 and TRBJ2-7; 10 bases fit TRBD2. The material sequenced was peripheral blood. CDR3 protein: CAWRPLAGAYYEQYF. CDR3 DNA: TGTGCCTGGAGACCTCTAGCGGGAGCCTACTACGAGCAGTACTTC.